This entry describes one TCR beta chain. Its antigen remains unknown. The record originates from a study of a mutant IDH1 vaccine in newly diagnosed glioma. Measured with immunoSEQ multiplex PCR; TCRdb has only the in-frame clones, and not every one. The sample lists 30,000 to 40,000 clones; around 80% were seen once. As to time point: week 35, safety follow-up. With topical imiquimod, each dose of the vaccine consisted of 300 ug of mutant IDH1 20-mer peptide. The germline V gene encodes CDR1 SGHNT and CDR2 YYREEE (reference sequence). The length of the CDR3 is 14 residues. The J segment lost 2 bases and the V segment lost 4 bases, leaving 3 bases of the junction unmatched.

The sequencing here drew on PBMCs, taken from a glioma patient whose treatment included an IDH1 peptide vaccine. This sequence joins TRBV5-4 and TRBJ2-5, with 9 bases matching TRBD2. This clonotype originated in a man between 35 and 55 years old with glioma. Some clones in this sample may be carry-over from other donors' samples. CDR3 loop: CASSVAGVQETQYF. CDR3 nucleotide sequence: TGTGCCAGCAGCGTAGCGGGGGTACAAGAGACCCAGTACTTC.